This T cell receptor (beta chain) was observed in a study of T-cell reconstitution after alpha-beta-depleted transplantation in children. This clonotype was observed a handful of times. Preparation of the TCRbeta library was carried out with unique molecular identifiers. TCRdb passed the PCR reads through MiXCR, listing each CDR3 protein once. The sample includes 350,000 to 450,000 distinct CDR3 sequences, 20% of them seen just once. CDR1 is SGHAT and CDR2 is FQDESV in the germline V gene (reference sequence). The length of the CDR3 is 16 residues. The J segment lost 7 bases and the V segment lost 4 bases, leaving 5 bases of the junction unmatched.

The TCR sequence derives from a human donor who donated a stem cell graft to a child with acute myeloid leukemia. The source was PBMCs from the stem cell graft donor, collected from the stem cell graft. The rearrangement joins TRBV11-1 to TRBJ2-1; 15 positions agree with TRBD2. The CDR3 region has the DNA TGTGCCAGCAGCTGGGGACTAGCGGGAGGATTAAATGAGCAGTTCTTC. Protein sequence: CASSWGLAGGLNEQFF.